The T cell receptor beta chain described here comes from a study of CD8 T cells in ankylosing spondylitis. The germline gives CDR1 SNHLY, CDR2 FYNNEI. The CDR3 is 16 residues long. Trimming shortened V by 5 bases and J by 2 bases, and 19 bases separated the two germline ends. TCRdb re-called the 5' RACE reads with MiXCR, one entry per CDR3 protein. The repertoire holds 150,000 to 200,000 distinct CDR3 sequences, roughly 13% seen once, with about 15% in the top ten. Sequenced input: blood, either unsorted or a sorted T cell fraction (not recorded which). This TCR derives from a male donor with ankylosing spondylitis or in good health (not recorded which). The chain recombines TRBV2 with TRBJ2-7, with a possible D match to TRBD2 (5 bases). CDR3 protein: CASSSSWASGAYEQYF. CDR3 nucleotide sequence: TGTGCCAGCAGTTCGTCTTGGGCTTCCGGGGCCTACGAGCAGTACTTC. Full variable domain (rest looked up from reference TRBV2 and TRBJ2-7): EPEVTQTPSHQVTQMGQEVILRCVPISNHLYFYWYRQILGQKVEFLVSFYNNEISEKSEIFDDQFSVERPDGSNFTLKIRSTKLEDSAMYFCASSSSWASGAYEQYFGPGTRLTVT.